The 23 T cell receptor beta chains in this list originate from one sample, sequenced in a study of cytomegalovirus exposure and HLA in healthy donors (dated by TCRdb to about 2017). The library was made by the immunoSEQ multiplex PCR assay. The multiplex PCR relied on a mix of 60 forward primers for TCR Vbeta segments and 13 reverse primers for TCR Jbeta segments. TCRdb retrieved this table from immuneACCESS and kept in-frame rearrangements only. Not all clones are present; in checked studies, unresolved V genes account for under half, and no reason is known for the remainder. The sample table lists roughly 180,000 clones, 84% of them with a count of one. Jointly, the top ten make up 4.8% of the sample. Sequenced sample: PBMCs. These receptors originate from a man aged 18 to 29 in good health and CMV-seronegative.

The chain employs TRBV7-9 and TRBJ1-2, with 10 bases lining up with TRBD1. The V segment lost 5 bases and the J segment 3 bases; nucleotides outside the gene matches: 6. Germline V gene sequence: CDR1 SEHNR, CDR2 FQNEAQ (reference sequence). The CDR3 extends over 15 amino acids. CDR3 sequence reads: CASSQGQGLDYGYTF. CDR3 in DNA: TGTGCCAGCAGCCAGGGACAGGGGCTAGACTATGGCTACACCTTC.

This chain joins TRBV9 and TRBJ1-4, with D tentatively TRBD1 (5 bases). CDR1 is SGDLS, CDR2 YYNGEE, per germline. CDR3 length: 14 residues. V was clipped by 4 bases and J by 1 base, with 8 bases between them. This CDR3 is CASSPQGTNEKLFF. In DNA form, the CDR3 reads TGTGCCAGCAGCCCGCAGGGAACTAATGAAAAACTGTTTTTT.

This rearrangement joins TRBV18 to TRBJ2-2; a possible D gene is TRBD2 (6 bases). Per germline, CDR1 KGHSH and CDR2 LQKENI. The CDR3 runs to 19 residues. V was shortened by 4 bases and J by 0 bases, with 21 bases between the two germline ends. CDR3 sequence reads: CASSHRDWSIFANTGELFF. The CDR3 DNA is TGTGCCAGCTCACACCGGGACTGGAGTATATTCGCGAACACCGGGGAGCTGTTTTTT. Variable domain in full (rest from reference TRBV18 and TRBJ2-2): NAGVMQNPRHLVRRRGQEARLRCSPMKGHSHVYWYRQLPEEGLKFMVYLQKENIIDESGMPKERFSAEFPKEGPSILRIQQVVRGDSAAYFCASSHRDWSIFANTGELFFGEGSRLTVL.

CDR3 sequence reads: CASSLALEEAFF. The CDR3 DNA follows: TGTGCCAGCAGCTTAGCATTAGAGGAAGCTTTCTTT. This chain uses TRBV7-9 with TRBJ1-1; D remains ambiguous. The CDR3 extends over 12 amino acids. From germline, CDR1 is SEHNR and CDR2 FQNEAQ (reference sequence). V was shortened by 0 bases and J by 8 bases, with 7 bases between the two germline ends. Full variable domain (outside the CDR3, taken from reference TRBV7-9 and TRBJ1-1): DTGVSQNPRHKITKRGQNVTFRCDPISEHNRLYWYRQTLGQGPEFLTYFQNEAQLEKSRLLSDRFSAERPKGSFSTLEIQRTEQGDSAMYLCASSLALEEAFFGQGTRLTVV.

The gene calls are TRBV15 and TRBJ2-1; no firm D call. In germline, CDR1 is LNHNV, CDR2 YYDKDF (reference sequence). There are 14 residues in the CDR3. The V and J ends lost 0 bases and 6 bases respectively, with 9 bases between them. DNA of the CDR3: TGTGCCACCAGCAGAGATCACAGCCCCAATGAGCAGTTCTTC. Its protein product is CATSRDHSPNEQFF.

This rearrangement joins TRBV6-5 to TRBJ1-1; TRBD1 might be the D (5 bases). Per the germline V gene, CDR1 is MNHEY and CDR2 is SVGAGI. V gave up 3 bases and J gave up 3 bases, with 8 bases separating them. The CDR3 sequence is 13 residues long. Here the CDR3 DNA reads TGTGCCAGCAGTTATCCGGGGGACACTGAAGCTTTCTTT. Translating it yields CASSYPGDTEAFF.

The chain combines TRBV9 with TRBJ2-1; D is undetermined. This CDR3 comprises 13 residues. Between the trimmed V and J ends, which lost 4 bases and 3 bases, there was a span of 8 bases. Germline lookup yields CDR1 SGDLS and CDR2 YYNGEE. The CDR3 here is CASSRRNYNEQFF. In nucleotides, the CDR3 is TGTGCCAGCAGCCGCAGGAACTACAATGAGCAGTTCTTC.

The chain has TRBV6-1 and TRBJ1-5; no definite D call. This CDR3 has 17 amino acids. V lost 0 bases to trimming and J lost 2 bases, with 14 bases between them. The germline V gene encodes CDR1 MNHNS and CDR2 SASEGT. Written as DNA, the CDR3 is TGTGCCAGCAGTGAAGCGGGCGGGTTTGCGGGCAATCAGCCCCAGCATTTT. Amino acid sequence: CASSEAGGFAGNQPQHF.

The rearrangement uses TRBV7-8 and TRBJ1-5; 10 bases line up with TRBD1. Germline V gene sequence: CDR1 SGHVS, CDR2 FQNEAQ. The CDR3 consists of 16 residues. V lost 1 base, J lost 5 bases, and 5 bases stayed unmatched. The CDR3 region has the DNA TGTGCCAGCAGCTTAGAGACAGGGGGCTCCGATCAGCCCCAGCATTTT. This encodes CASSLETGGSDQPQHF.

This chain joins TRBV7-2 and TRBJ1-4; D gene unclear. Trimming removed 3 bases at V and 5 bases at J, with 10 bases between. Germline V CDR1 and CDR2: SGHTA, FQGNSA. The CDR3 spans 14 residues. For the CDR3, the DNA is TGTGCCAGCAGCTTTGGTCTACAGAATGAAAAACTGTTTTTT. Protein: CASSFGLQNEKLFF.

This chain links TRBV5-4 with TRBJ2-1, with 10 nucleotides matching TRBD1. Trimming removed 3 bases from V and 7 bases from J; junction bases left unmatched: 7. The germline V gene has CDR1 SGHNT and CDR2 YYREEE (reference sequence). CDR3 length equals 15 residues. CDR3 nucleotides: TGTGCCAGCAGCTCCGGGACAGGGGAACTAAATGAGCAGTTCTTC. Translating it yields CASSSGTGELNEQFF.

V and J are TRBV6-1 and TRBJ1-4; maybe TRBD1 (5 bases). The ends were cut back, 2 bases at V and 7 bases at J, with 14 bases in the middle. The germline CDR1 and CDR2 sequences are MNHNS and SASEGT. The CDR3 loop spans 15 amino acids. The CDR3 region is CASSELGTSGEKLFF. The CDR3 nucleotides are TGTGCCAGCAGTGAACTCGGGACTAGTGGTGAAAAACTGTTTTTT.

This clone came up a few times. The gene calls are TRBV29-1 and TRBJ1-3; D is unresolved. There are 15 residues in the CDR3. The germline gives CDR1 SQVTM, CDR2 ANQGSEA. Trimming left V 5 bases short and J 4 bases short, with 18 bases between. The CDR3, as DNA: TGCAGCGTTTCCACAAGCCCGGACTCAGGAAACACCATATATTTT. Translating gives CSVSTSPDSGNTIYF.

This rearrangement joins TRBV30 to TRBJ2-7; D uncertain. V lost 0 bases and J lost 3, with 12 bases in between. This CDR3 is built from 14 residues. CDR1 is GTSNPN, CDR2 SVGIG, per germline (reference sequence). The CDR3 nucleotides are TGTGCCTGGAGTGTTCGGTCTGTGAGCTACGAGCAGTACTTC. Translating it yields CAWSVRSVSYEQYF.

This clone turned up a few times. The V gene is TRBV4-1, the J gene TRBJ1-4; no firm D call. This CDR3 has 14 residues. V lost 2 bases and J 5 bases, leaving 9 bases between the germline ends. Per the germline V gene, CDR1 is MGHRA and CDR2 is YSYEKL. CDR3: CASSQLAINEKLFF. The DNA of the CDR3 is TGCGCCAGCAGCCAATTGGCCATCAATGAAAAACTGTTTTTT.

Comments on this clone: At one of its ends the junction is not consistent with the germline gene, which may arise from a read error. The gene calls are TRBV28 and TRBJ2-7, with D maybe TRBD2 (5 bases). CDR1 is MDHEN, CDR2 SYDVKM, per germline. This CDR3 spans 8 amino acids. Here the CDR3 reads CSTGEQYF. The CDR3, as DNA: TGCTCGACGGGGGAGCAGTACTTC.

This clone showed up just a few times. This sequence joins TRBV4-1 and TRBJ2-7; unclear D gene. Trimming removed 0 bases from V and 4 bases from J, with 7 bases in between. Germline V gives CDR1 MGHRA, CDR2 YSYEKL. The CDR3 is made up of 13 amino acids. CDR3 sequence (DNA): TGCGCCAGCAGCCAAGATTTCCTATACGAGCAGTACTTC. Protein: CASSQDFLYEQYF.

The chain joins TRBV7-9 to TRBJ1-2, with no clear D. This CDR3 comprises 14 residues. V was shortened by 7 bases and J by 8 bases, with 20 bases between the two germline ends. Germline loops: CDR1 SEHNR, CDR2 FQNEAQ (reference sequence). The CDR3 is CASIMDWRAGGYTF. CDR3 bases: TGTGCCAGCATTATGGACTGGAGGGCGGGAGGCTACACCTTC.

The V call is TRBV11-2, the J call TRBJ2-1; tentatively, D is TRBD2 (5 bases). The CDR3 length is 16 residues. Trimming took off 4 bases at V and 0 bases at J, with 13 bases between the two ends. Germline lookup yields CDR1 SGHAT and CDR2 FQNNGV. CDR3 in DNA: TGTGCCAGCAGCTCAATCAGCGGAAGCTCCTACAATGAGCAGTTCTTC. Residues: CASSSISGSSYNEQFF.

This sequence joins TRBV10-3 and TRBJ1-5; 7 bases match TRBD1. Germline CDR1 reads ENHRY; CDR2 reads SYGVKD. J was trimmed by 7 bases and V by 5 bases; bases with no gene match: 8. CDR3 length: 14 amino acids. The CDR3 region is CAISPSDRMQPQHF. DNA of the CDR3: TGTGCCATCAGTCCCTCGGACAGGATGCAGCCCCAGCATTTT.

The chain links TRBV9 to TRBJ1-4; 8 bases agree with TRBD1. CDR3 size: 15 residues. V shed 2 bases and J 8 bases; nucleotides not matched to a gene: 8. CDR1 SGDLS and CDR2 YYNGEE come from the germline V gene. CDR3: CASSVEDRDTEKLFF. The CDR3 nucleotides are TGTGCCAGCAGCGTTGAGGACAGGGATACGGAAAAACTGTTTTTT.

This clone was seen a single time. This chain links TRBV7-6 with TRBJ2-7, with D perhaps matching TRBD2 (7 bases). Germline V gene lookup returns CDR1 SGHVS and CDR2 FNYEAQ. V lost 1 base, J lost 5 bases, and 24 bases lay in between. The CDR3 sequence is 18 residues long. The CDR3 loop is CASSLGGGARAPLDEQYF. The CDR3 nucleotides read TGTGCCAGCAGCTTAGGGGGGGGCGCGAGGGCCCCTCTAGACGAGCAGTACTTC. The whole variable domain, filled in from reference TRBV7-6 and TRBJ2-7, reads GAGVSQSPRYKVTKRGQDVALRCDPISGHVSLYWYRQALGQGPEFLTYFNYEAQQDKSGLPNDRFSAERPEGSISTLTIQRTEQRDSAMYRCASSLGGGARAPLDEQYFGPGTRLTVT.

This clone has only one observation. The chain has TRBV7-3 and TRBJ1-1; 8 bases fit TRBD1. Unmatched junction bases numbered 6, after V lost 3 bases and J lost 0 bases. This CDR3 has 16 amino acids. Germline CDR1 reads SGHTA; CDR2 reads FQGTGA. The chain's CDR3 is CASSFGTGNMNTEAFF. The CDR3 region has the DNA TGTGCCAGCAGCTTCGGGACAGGAAACATGAACACTGAAGCTTTCTTT. The full variable domain, its missing parts supplied by reference TRBV7-3 and TRBJ1-1, is GAGVSQTPSNKVTEKGKYVELRCDPISGHTALYWYRQSLGQGPEFLIYFQGTGAADDSGLPNDRFFAVRPEGSVSTLKIQRTERGDSAVYLCASSFGTGNMNTEAFFGQGTRLTVV.